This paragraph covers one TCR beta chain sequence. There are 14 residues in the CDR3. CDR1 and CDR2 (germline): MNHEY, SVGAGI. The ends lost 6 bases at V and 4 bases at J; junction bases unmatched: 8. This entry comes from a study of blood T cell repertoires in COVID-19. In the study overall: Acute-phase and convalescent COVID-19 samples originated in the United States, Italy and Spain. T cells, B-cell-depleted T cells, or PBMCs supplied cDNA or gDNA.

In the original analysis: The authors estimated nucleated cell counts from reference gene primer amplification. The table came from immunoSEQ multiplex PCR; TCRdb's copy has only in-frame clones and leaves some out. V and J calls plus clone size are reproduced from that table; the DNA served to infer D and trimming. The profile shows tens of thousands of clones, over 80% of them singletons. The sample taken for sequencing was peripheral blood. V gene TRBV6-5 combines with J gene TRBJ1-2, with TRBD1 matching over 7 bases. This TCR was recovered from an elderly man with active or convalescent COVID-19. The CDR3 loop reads CASSEGARGYGYTF. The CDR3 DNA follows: TGTGCCAGCAGCGAGGGGGCGCGTGGCTATGGCTACACCTTC.